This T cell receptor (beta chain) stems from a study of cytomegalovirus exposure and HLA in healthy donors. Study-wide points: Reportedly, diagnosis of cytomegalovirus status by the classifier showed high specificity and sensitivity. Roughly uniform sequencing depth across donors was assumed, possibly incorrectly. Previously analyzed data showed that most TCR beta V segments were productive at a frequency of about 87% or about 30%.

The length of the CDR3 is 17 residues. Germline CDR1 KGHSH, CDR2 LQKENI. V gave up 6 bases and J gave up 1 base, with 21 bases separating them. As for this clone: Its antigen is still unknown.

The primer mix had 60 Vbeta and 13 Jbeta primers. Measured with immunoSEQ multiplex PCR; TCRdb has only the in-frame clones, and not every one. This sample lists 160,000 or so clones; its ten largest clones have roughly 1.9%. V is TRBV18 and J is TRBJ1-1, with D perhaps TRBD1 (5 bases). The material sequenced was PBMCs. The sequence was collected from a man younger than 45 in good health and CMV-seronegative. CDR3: CASSAPGGGGRNTEAFF. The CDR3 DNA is TGTGCCAGCTCCGCACCTGGGGGAGGCGGGAGGAACACTGAAGCTTTCTTT.